The clone carrying this T cell receptor beta chain was detected once. Its specificity is not known. This sample is part of a study of cytotoxic CD8 clonotypes in ibrutinib-treated CLL. Study-wide findings and caveats: Progressing patients had sampling times that differed from those of sustained-remission patients.

The CDR3 is 13 amino acids. In germline, CDR1 is SGHTA, CDR2 FQGTGA. With 4 bases clipped from V and 9 bases from J, the junction kept 5 bases outside the gene matches. The table came from immunoSEQ multiplex PCR; TCRdb's copy has only in-frame clones and leaves some out. The sample records 60,000 to 95,000 clones, 83% being singletons. This chain links TRBV7-3 with TRBJ2-1, with TRBD2 identical over 8 bases. The sequenced sample was PBMCs, obtained after 24 months of ibrutinib treatment. The receptor's source is a human donor with chronic lymphocytic leukemia. CDR3 loop: CASSSNREGEQFF. The CDR3 DNA is TGTGCCAGCAGCTCTAATCGGGAGGGTGAGCAGTTCTTC.